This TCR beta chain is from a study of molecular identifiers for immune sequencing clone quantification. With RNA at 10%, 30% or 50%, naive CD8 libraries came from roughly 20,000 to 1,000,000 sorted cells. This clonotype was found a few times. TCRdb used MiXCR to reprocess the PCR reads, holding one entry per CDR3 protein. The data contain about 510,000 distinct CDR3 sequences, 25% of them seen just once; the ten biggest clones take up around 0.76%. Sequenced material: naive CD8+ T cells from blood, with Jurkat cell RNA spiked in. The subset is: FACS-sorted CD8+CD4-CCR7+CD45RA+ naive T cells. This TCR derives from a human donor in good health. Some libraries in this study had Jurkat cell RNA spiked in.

DNA for the CDR3: TGTGCCAGCAGTTTAGGGCACTCTTACCTTAACTATGGCTACACCTTC. Translation gives CASSLGHSYLNYGYTF. The chain employs TRBV28 and TRBJ1-2, with D unclear. V was cut by 2 bases and J by 1 base, with 14 bases left in between. Germline CDR1 MDHEN, CDR2 SYDVKM. There are 16 residues in the CDR3.